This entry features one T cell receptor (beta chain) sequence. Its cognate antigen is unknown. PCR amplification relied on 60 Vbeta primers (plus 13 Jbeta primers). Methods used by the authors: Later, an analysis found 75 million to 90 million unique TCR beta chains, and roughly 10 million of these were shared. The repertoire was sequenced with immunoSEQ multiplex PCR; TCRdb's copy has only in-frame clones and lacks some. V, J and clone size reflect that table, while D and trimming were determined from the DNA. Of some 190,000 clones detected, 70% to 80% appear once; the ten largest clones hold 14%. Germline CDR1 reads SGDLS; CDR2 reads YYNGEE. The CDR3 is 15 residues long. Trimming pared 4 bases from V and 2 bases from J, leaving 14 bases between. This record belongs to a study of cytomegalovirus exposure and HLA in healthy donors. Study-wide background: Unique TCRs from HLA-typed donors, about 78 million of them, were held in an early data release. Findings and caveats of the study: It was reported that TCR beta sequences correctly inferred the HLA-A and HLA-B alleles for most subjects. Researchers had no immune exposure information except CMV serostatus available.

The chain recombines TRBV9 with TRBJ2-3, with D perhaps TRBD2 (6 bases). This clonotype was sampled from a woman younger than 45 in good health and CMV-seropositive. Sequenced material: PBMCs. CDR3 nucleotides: TGTGCCAGCAGCCCACGAGGAGGGTTCACAGATACGCAGTATTTT. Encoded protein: CASSPRGGFTDTQYF.